This TCR beta chain was identified in a study of OX40 agonist ivuxolimab in advanced cancers. Overall study: Ivuxolimab, an agonist antibody against OX40 (CD134), was given to patients. Averaging approximately 60 years in age, with a range of roughly 20 to 90, the cohort was 82.7% male.

The study's findings and limits: Compared with others, partial responders at 0.1-3.0 mg/kg displayed clonal expansion among the lowest. Relative to CD4+, CD8+ T cells held more expanded clones on average.

Method: immunoSEQ multiplex PCR; TCRdb's copy keeps in-frame clones and lacks some. The sample has about 130,000 clones; less than 95% are singletons. This clone appeared once. Its matching antigen is unknown. This CDR3 contains 15 residues. Trimming stripped 3 bases from V and 0 bases from J, with 11 bases between. Germline V lookup: CDR1 SGHAT, CDR2 FQNNGV. Source: CD4+ or CD8+ T cells sorted from blood, taken in a trial of the OX40 agonist ivuxolimab. This rearrangement joins TRBV11-2 to TRBJ1-1; D gene unclear. The sequence was collected from an adult with an advanced solid tumor such as melanoma, head and neck, liver or kidney cancer. CDR3 sequence reads: CASSLAVTLNTEAFF. For the CDR3, the DNA is TGTGCCAGCAGCTTGGCAGTCACTCTGAACACTGAAGCTTTCTTT. The full variable domain, rest sourced from reference TRBV11-2 and TRBJ1-1, is EAGVAQSPRYKIIEKRQSVAFWCNPISGHATLYWYQQILGQGPKLLIQFQNNGVVDDSQLPKDRFSAERLKGVDSTLKIQPAKLEDSAVYLCASSLAVTLNTEAFFGQGTRLTVV.